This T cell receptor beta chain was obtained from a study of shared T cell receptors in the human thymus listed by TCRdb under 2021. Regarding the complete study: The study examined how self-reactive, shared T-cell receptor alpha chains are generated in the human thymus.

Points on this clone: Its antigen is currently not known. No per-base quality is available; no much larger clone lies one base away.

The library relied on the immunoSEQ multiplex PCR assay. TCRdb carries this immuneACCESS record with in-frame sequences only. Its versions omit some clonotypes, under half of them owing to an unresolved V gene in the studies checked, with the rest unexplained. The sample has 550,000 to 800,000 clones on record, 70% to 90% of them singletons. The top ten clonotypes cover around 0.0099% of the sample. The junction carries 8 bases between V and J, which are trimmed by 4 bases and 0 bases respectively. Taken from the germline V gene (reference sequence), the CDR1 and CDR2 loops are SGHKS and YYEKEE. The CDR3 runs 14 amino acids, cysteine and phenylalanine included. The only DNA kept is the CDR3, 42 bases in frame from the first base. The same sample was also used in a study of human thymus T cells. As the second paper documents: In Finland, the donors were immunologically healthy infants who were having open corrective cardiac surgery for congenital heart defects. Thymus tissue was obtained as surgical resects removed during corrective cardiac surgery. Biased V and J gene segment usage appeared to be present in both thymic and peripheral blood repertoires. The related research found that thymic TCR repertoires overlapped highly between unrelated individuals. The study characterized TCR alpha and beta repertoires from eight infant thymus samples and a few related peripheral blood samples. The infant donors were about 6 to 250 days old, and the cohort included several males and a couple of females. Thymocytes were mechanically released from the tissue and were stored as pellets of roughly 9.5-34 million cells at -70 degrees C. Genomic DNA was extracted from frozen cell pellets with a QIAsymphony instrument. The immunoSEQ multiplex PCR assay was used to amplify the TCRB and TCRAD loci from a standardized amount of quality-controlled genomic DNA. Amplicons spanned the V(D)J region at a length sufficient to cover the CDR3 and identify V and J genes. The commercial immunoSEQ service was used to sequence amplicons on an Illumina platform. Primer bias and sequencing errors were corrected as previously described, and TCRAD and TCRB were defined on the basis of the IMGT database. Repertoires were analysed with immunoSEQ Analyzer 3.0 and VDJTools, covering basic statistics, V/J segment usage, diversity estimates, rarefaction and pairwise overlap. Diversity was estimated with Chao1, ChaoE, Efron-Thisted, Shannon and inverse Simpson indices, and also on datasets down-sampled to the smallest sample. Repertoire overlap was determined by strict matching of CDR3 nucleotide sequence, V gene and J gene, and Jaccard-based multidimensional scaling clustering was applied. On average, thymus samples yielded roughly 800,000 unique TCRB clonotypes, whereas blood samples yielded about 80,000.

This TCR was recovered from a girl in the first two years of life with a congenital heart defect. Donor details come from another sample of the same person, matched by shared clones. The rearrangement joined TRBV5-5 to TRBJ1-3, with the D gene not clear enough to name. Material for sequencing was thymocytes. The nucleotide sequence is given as TGTGCCAGCAGCCCCCGGTGCTCTGGAAACACCATATATTTT. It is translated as CASSPRCSGNTIYF.